The next 7 T cell receptor beta chains were all read from a single sample in a study of metastatic and nonmetastatic thyroid tumors. No treatment had been given to any patient before thyroid surgery. With MiXCR, TCRdb called clones anew from the PCR reads. The data contain 10,000 to 15,000 clones, 25% to 35% of them singletons. Source material: tumor tissue. These receptors were taken from a female donor with papillary thyroid cancer or a benign thyroid nodule (not recorded which). Some clones in this sample may be carry-over from other donors' samples.

The chain uses TRBV6-2 or TRBV6-3 and TRBJ2-1, with 8 bases fitting TRBD2. The CDR3 loop spans 15 amino acids. The germline V gene has CDR1 MNHEY and CDR2 SVGEGT. The V segment lost 4 bases and the J segment 13 bases; nucleotides outside the gene matches: 15. CDR3 DNA sequence: TGTGCCAGCAGTTCCCACTTCGTACTAGCGGTGGGTCAGTTCTTC. Residues: CASSSHFVLAVGQFF.

This rearrangement joins TRBV10-3 to TRBJ2-7, with a weak D call TRBD2 (7 bases). The CDR3 has 16 residues. The germline V gene encodes CDR1 ENHRY and CDR2 SYGVKD. V was clipped by 4 bases and J by 2 bases, with 18 bases between them. The CDR3 DNA follows: TGTGCCATCAGTGTGGGGGGGTGTACAGGGACCTACGAGCAGTACTTC. It is translated as CAISVGGCTGTYEQYF.

A word on this clone: This may arise from a read error, as a much more abundant clone is one base away. Other DNA sequences in the same sample also yield this CDR3. The CDR3 sequence: CASSWGGGNSYEQYF. Here the CDR3 DNA reads TGTGCCAGTAGTTGGGGCGGTGGAAACTCCTACGAGCAGTACTTC. V is TRBV19 and J is TRBJ2-7; the D gene is possibly TRBD1 (5 bases). The V and J ends lost 5 bases and 0 bases respectively, with 14 bases between them. The CDR3 runs 15 residues. Germline values: CDR1 LNHDA, CDR2 SQIVND (reference sequence).

This clone turned up a few times. One junction end disagrees with the germline gene, perhaps due to a read error. The chain recombines TRBV6-1 with TRBJ2-7; 9 bases are a match to TRBD1. Germline V gene lookup returns CDR1 MNHNS and CDR2 SASEGT. The CDR3 has 15 residues. The CDR3 DNA reads as TGTGCCAGCAGACTACTGACAGGGGGGGTCTACGAGCAGTGCTTC. Amino acids: CASRLLTGGVYEQCF.

This clone has only a few counts. This same CDR3 is encoded by further DNA sequences in the sample. The V gene is TRBV4-1, the J gene TRBJ2-3; 13 bases align to TRBD2. Germline CDR1 is MGHRA and CDR2 is YSYEKL. The CDR3 loop spans 15 amino acids. J was trimmed by 6 bases and V by 6 bases; bases with no gene match: 6. As DNA, the CDR3 is TGCGCCAGCAGTCGGACTAGCGGGAGACCGGATACGCAGTATTTT. This codes for CASSRTSGRPDTQYF.

This clone is medium-sized in the sample. CDR3 bases: TGTGCCAGCATTTCGAGCGGGAGGGTTTATGAGCAGTTCTTC. It encodes CASISSGRVYEQFF. This chain joins TRBV6-1 and TRBJ2-1; 10 bases are a match to TRBD2. Trimming took 7 bases from V and 8 from J; bases not matched to a gene: 8. The CDR3 is 14 amino acids. Germline CDR1 MNHNS, CDR2 SASEGT.

The rearrangement links TRBV7-2 to TRBJ2-3; 7 positions match TRBD2. V lost 7 bases to trimming and J lost 7 bases; unmatched junction nucleotides: 8. Germline loops: CDR1 SGHTA, CDR2 FQGNSA. There are 13 residues in the CDR3. Written as DNA, the CDR3 is TGTGCCAGCAAACTAGCGCGAACATATACGCAGTATTTT. Amino acid sequence: CASKLARTYTQYF.